These 27 T cell receptor beta chains were all obtained from the same sample, sequenced in a study of response to subunit inactivated influenza vaccine. MiXCR, run by TCRdb on the RT-PCR reads, gives a single entry per CDR3 protein. The sample lists 150,000 to 200,000 distinct CDR3 sequences, roughly 11% occurring once. The sample in question was non-naive T cells sorted from PBMCs, obtained more than 35 days after vaccination. These TCRs come from a man aged 45-65 years who received an inactivated influenza vaccine.

In this sample, this clonotype turned up a few times. The chain recombines TRBV6-1 with TRBJ1-1; D gene uncertain. Trimming removed 6 bases at V and 1 base at J, with 3 bases between. This CDR3 comprises 11 residues. Germline V gene data show CDR1 as MNHNS and CDR2 as SASEGT. The CDR3 region is CASRKNTEAFF. The CDR3 bases are TGTGCCAGCAGGAAGAACACTGAAGCTTTCTTT.

The V gene is TRBV28, the J gene TRBJ2-7; 10 nucleotides agree with TRBD2. Trimming removed 5 bases from V and 2 bases from J; junction bases left unmatched: 6. From germline, CDR1 is MDHEN and CDR2 SYDVKM. The CDR3 sequence is 15 residues long. CDR3 sequence reads: CASSPAGGLTYEQYF. For the CDR3, the DNA is TGTGCCAGCAGTCCAGCGGGAGGGCTTACCTACGAGCAGTACTTC.

The CDR3 DNA is TGTGCCAGCAGTTACTCGCTGGGTTTGGTTGCAGATACGCAGTATTTT. Its protein product is CASSYSLGLVADTQYF. This sequence joins TRBV6-2 or TRBV6-3 and TRBJ2-3; D uncertain. The CDR3 sequence is 16 residues long. V dropped 0 bases and J dropped 4 bases, with 14 bases sitting between them. Per germline, CDR1 MNHEY and CDR2 SVGEGT.

The gene calls are TRBV7-2 and TRBJ2-3; D call uncertain. V was cut by 10 bases and J by 1 base, with 18 bases left in between. Germline V gene data show CDR1 as SGHTA and CDR2 as FQGNSA. This CDR3 comprises 15 residues. This CDR3 reads CATSSRMTGTDTQYF. CDR3 nucleotide sequence: TGTGCCACCTCCTCGAGGATGACTGGCACAGATACGCAGTATTTT.

Only a few counts were recorded for this clonotype. The chain couples TRBV28 to TRBJ2-5; TRBD1 aligns across 10 bases. Germline CDR1 reads MDHEN; CDR2 reads SYDVKM. The CDR3 is made up of 15 amino acids. With V trimmed by 6 bases and J by 4 bases, 8 bases remained unmatched. The CDR3 reads CASSHKRTGGETQYF. For the CDR3, the DNA is TGTGCCAGCAGCCACAAAAGGACAGGGGGAGAGACCCAGTACTTC.

This clonotype was recorded many times. This chain connects TRBV6-2 or TRBV6-3 to TRBJ1-1; D not certain. Trimming removed 4 bases from V and 1 base from J, with 10 bases in between. Germline V gene lookup returns CDR1 MNHEY and CDR2 SVGEGT. The CDR3 contains 14 residues. The DNA for the CDR3 is TGTGCCAGCAGTTCGCATACGGGGAACACTGAAGCTTTCTTT. It codes for CASSSHTGNTEAFF.

This chain joins TRBV18 and TRBJ2-6, with D tentatively TRBD2 (5 bases). This CDR3 has 15 residues. Germline values: CDR1 KGHSH, CDR2 LQKENI. Trimming shortened V by 2 bases and J by 2 bases, and 7 bases separated the two germline ends. CDR3 amino acids: CASSPGLPGANVLTF. CDR3 DNA: TGTGCCAGCTCACCAGGACTCCCTGGGGCCAACGTCCTGACTTTC.

This clonotype appeared a few times. The chain joins TRBV12-5 to TRBJ2-3; TRBD2 agrees at 10 bases. V shed 6 bases, J shed 7 bases, and the junction held 4 bases outside the gene matches. Germline V gives CDR1 LGHNT, CDR2 FRNRAP. This CDR3 spans 13 amino acids. The CDR3 loop is CASGPSGGYTQYF. CDR3 sequence (DNA): TGTGCTAGTGGCCCTAGCGGGGGATATACGCAGTATTTT.

There are many counts of this clonotype. V usage is TRBV15 and J usage is TRBJ1-5; D unclear. Germline CDR1 reads LNHNV; CDR2 reads YYDKDF (reference sequence). This CDR3 is built from 15 residues. V lost 3 bases to trimming and J lost 5 bases, with 14 bases between them. CDR3 sequence: CATSSMGTGDQPQHF. DNA of the CDR3: TGTGCCACCAGCAGTATGGGAACCGGGGATCAGCCCCAGCATTTT.

In this sample, this clonotype turned up many times. This sequence joins TRBV5-1 and TRBJ1-4; D perhaps matches TRBD1 (6 bases). Trimming cost V 4 bases and J 5 bases, with 15 bases left between them. Germline assignment: CDR1 SGHRS and CDR2 YFSETQ. The CDR3 length is 15 residues. Written as DNA, the CDR3 is TGCGCCAGCAGCGTTGCCGGGACAAACAATGAAAAACTGTTTTTT. Protein product: CASSVAGTNNEKLFF.

This clonotype was seen more than once but under ten times. V and J are TRBV16 and TRBJ1-5; perhaps TRBD1 as D (5 bases). Between the trimmed V and J ends, which lost 4 bases and 4 bases, there was a span of 8 bases. The CDR3 runs to 13 residues. Germline CDR1 reads KGHSY; CDR2 reads FQNENV. The CDR3 DNA sequence: TGTGCCAGCAGCCCCAGGGCTAATCAGCCCCAGCATTTT. This gives the protein CASSPRANQPQHF.

The CDR3 sequence: CASSSSGFYEQYF. The CDR3 DNA reads TGTGCCAGCAGCTCCTCAGGGTTCTACGAGCAGTACTTC. The chain recombines TRBV7-2 with TRBJ2-7, with D tentatively TRBD1 (5 bases). The CDR3 extends over 13 amino acids. Germline V gives CDR1 SGHTA, CDR2 FQGNSA. The V end lost 4 bases, the J end lost 3 bases, and 10 bases lay between the germline ends.

This clonotype was counted at least ten times. The V gene is TRBV24-1, the J gene TRBJ2-1; D may match TRBD1 or TRBD2 (6 bases each). V was cut by 1 base and J by 4 bases, with 13 bases left in between. Germline V CDR1 and CDR2: KGHDR, SFDVKD. This CDR3 spans 16 amino acids. CDR3 coding DNA: TGTGCCACCAGTGATTTTCCCGGGGGCGGTTACAATGAGCAGTTCTTC. This encodes CATSDFPGGGYNEQFF.

The J gene is TRBJ2-2, the V gene TRBV2; D is uncertain. The CDR3 length is 14 residues. The ends were cut back, 3 bases at V and 0 bases at J, with 5 bases in the middle. Looked up from germline, CDR1 is SNHLY and CDR2 is FYNNEI. CDR3 region: CASSDGANTGELFF. CDR3 nucleotides: TGTGCCAGCAGTGACGGCGCGAACACCGGGGAGCTGTTTTTT.

This clonotype has only a few counts. The rearrangement joins TRBV24-1 to TRBJ2-2; D may be TRBD1 (5 bases). CDR1 KGHDR and CDR2 SFDVKD come from the germline V gene. This CDR3 is 14 amino acids long. Trimming removed 6 bases at V and 0 bases at J, with 7 bases between. The CDR3 here is CATSQTANTGELFF. CDR3 nucleotides: TGTGCCACCAGTCAGACAGCGAACACCGGGGAGCTGTTTTTT.

This clonotype was detected ten times or more. This chain joins TRBV3-1 and TRBJ1-6; perhaps TRBD1 as D (5 bases). Germline V gene sequence: CDR1 LGHDT, CDR2 YNNKEL (reference sequence). The CDR3 runs 15 residues. The ends were cut back, 4 bases at V and 1 base at J, with 8 bases in the middle. The CDR3: CASSPGVSYNSPLHF. The CDR3 coding sequence is TGTGCCAGCAGCCCGGGGGTGTCCTATAATTCACCCCTCCACTTT.

This chain joins TRBV28 and TRBJ1-2, with D maybe TRBD1 (5 bases). CDR1 MDHEN and CDR2 SYDVKM come from the germline V gene. V was pared by 5 bases and J by 4 bases, with 17 bases between. The CDR3 is 15 amino acids. The CDR3 region is CASSPYSGTGYGYTF. In DNA, the CDR3 is TGTGCCAGCAGTCCATACTCCGGGACGGGCTATGGCTACACCTTC.

J is TRBJ2-3 and V is TRBV28; tentative D call: TRBD1 (5 bases). V shed 6 bases and J shed 7 bases, with 11 bases lying between them. This CDR3 has 12 amino acids. The V gene's germline CDR1 is MDHEN and CDR2 SYDVKM. The CDR3 nucleotides are TGTGCCAGCAGCAATACAGGAAATACGCAGTATTTT. It is translated as CASSNTGNTQYF.

The rearrangement joins TRBV20-1 to TRBJ1-2, with D possibly TRBD1 on 6 matching bases. The CDR3 totals 11 residues. Looked up from germline, CDR1 is DFQATT and CDR2 is SNEGSKA (reference sequence). V was cut by 6 bases and J by 9 bases, with 14 bases left in between. The CDR3 DNA reads TGCAGTGCCTACAGGGCCCCGAGCTACACCTTC. Its protein is CSAYRAPSYTF.

This clonotype was counted only a few times. This chain links TRBV7-2 with TRBJ2-5; tentatively, D is TRBD2 (6 bases). In germline, CDR1 is SGHTA, CDR2 FQGNSA. CDR3 length: 14 amino acids. The germline V and J ends were trimmed by 0 bases and 5 bases, with 10 bases remaining between them. The CDR3 reads CASSLAREAETQYF. The CDR3 bases are TGTGCCAGCAGCTTAGCGAGGGAGGCGGAGACCCAGTACTTC.

J is TRBJ2-2 and V is TRBV4-3; no clear D gene. Germline V gene lookup returns CDR1 LGHNA and CDR2 YSLEER. The germline V and J ends were trimmed by 0 bases and 4 bases, with 15 bases remaining between them. The CDR3 is made up of 17 amino acids. DNA for the CDR3: TGCGCCAGCAGCCAAGATCAGGTGGGCACGAGCACCGGGGAGCTGTTTTTT. As protein: CASSQDQVGTSTGELFF.

Comment on this clonotype: Relative to the germline gene, one junction end is altered; a read error may explain this. The chain recombines TRBV28 with TRBJ2-3, with D uncertain. The germline V gene has CDR1 MDHEN and CDR2 SYDVKM. The CDR3 extends over 14 amino acids. The CDR3 nucleotides are TGTGCCAGCAGTTTGTCCCCCCCTATAGGATACGCAGTATTT. As protein: CASSLSPPIGYAVF.

The chain couples TRBV6-1 to TRBJ2-5; 7 positions agree with TRBD2. There are 15 residues in the CDR3. Per the germline V gene, CDR1 is MNHNS and CDR2 is SASEGT. V gave up 10 bases and J gave up 4 bases; unmatched junction bases: 15. The chain's CDR3 is CATKLGGAGRETQYF. CDR3 coding DNA: TGTGCCACCAAGCTTGGCGGAGCGGGGCGAGAGACCCAGTACTTC.

This clonotype occurred many times. This sequence joins TRBV7-8 and TRBJ2-5; the D call may be TRBD1 or TRBD2 (5 bases each). The CDR3 runs to 14 residues. Germline CDR1 reads SGHVS; CDR2 reads FQNEAQ. V lost 1 base to trimming and J lost 9 bases, with 15 bases between them. This chain's CDR3 is CASSLGSERGAQYF. CDR3 DNA sequence: TGTGCCAGCAGCTTAGGCAGCGAGAGAGGGGCCCAGTACTTC.

This clonotype was seen only once. V and J are TRBV28 and TRBJ1-4; TRBD1 is a possible D gene (5 bases). V was trimmed by 5 bases and J by 3 bases, leaving 16 bases between them. The CDR3 is 16 residues long. Germline CDR1 reads MDHEN; CDR2 reads SYDVKM. The CDR3 nucleotides are TGTGCCAGCAGTGCATTACCGGGGCGGGCTAATGAAAAACTGTTTTTT. Protein product: CASSALPGRANEKLFF.

This clonotype was detected a few times. V gene TRBV4-1 combines with J gene TRBJ1-2, with 9 bases matching TRBD1. J gave up 5 bases and V 4 bases, and 8 bases lay outside the gene matches. Per the germline V gene, CDR1 is MGHRA and CDR2 is YSYEKL. The CDR3 is 15 residues long. CDR3 amino acids: CASSPWTGDLYGYTF. DNA of the CDR3: TGCGCCAGCAGCCCCTGGACAGGGGATTTATATGGCTACACCTTC.

This clonotype is categorized as medium-sized. The rearrangement joins TRBV28 to TRBJ2-7; 9 bases are shared with TRBD1. CDR1 and CDR2 from the germline V gene are MDHEN and SYDVKM. The ends lost 5 bases at V and 4 bases at J; junction bases unmatched: 9. This CDR3 spans 15 amino acids. Here the CDR3 DNA reads TGTGCCAGCAGTCATACAGGGGGCACTCATTACGAGCAGTACTTC. This encodes CASSHTGGTHYEQYF.